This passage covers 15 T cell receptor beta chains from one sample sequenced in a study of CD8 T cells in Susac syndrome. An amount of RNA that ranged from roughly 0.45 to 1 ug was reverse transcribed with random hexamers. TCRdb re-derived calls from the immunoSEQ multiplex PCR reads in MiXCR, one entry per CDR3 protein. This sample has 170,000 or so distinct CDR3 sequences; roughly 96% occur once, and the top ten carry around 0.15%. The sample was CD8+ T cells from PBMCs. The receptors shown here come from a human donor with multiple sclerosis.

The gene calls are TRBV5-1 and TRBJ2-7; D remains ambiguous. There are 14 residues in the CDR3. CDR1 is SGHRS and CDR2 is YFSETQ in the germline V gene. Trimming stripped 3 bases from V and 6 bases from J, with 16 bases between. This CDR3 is CASSWSGLGSEQYF. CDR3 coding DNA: TGCGCCAGCAGCTGGTCAGGATTGGGTTCCGAGCAGTACTTC.

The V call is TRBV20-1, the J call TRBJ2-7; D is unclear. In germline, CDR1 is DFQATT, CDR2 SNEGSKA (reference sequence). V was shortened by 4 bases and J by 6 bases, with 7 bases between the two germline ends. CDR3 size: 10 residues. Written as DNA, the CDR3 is TGCAGTGCTACCTCCGGCGAGCAGTACTTC. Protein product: CSATSGEQYF.

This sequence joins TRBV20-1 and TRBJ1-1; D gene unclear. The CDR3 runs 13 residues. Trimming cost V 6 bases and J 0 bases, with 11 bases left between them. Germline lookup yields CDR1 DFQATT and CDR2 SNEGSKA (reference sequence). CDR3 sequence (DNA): TGCAGTGCCGATAAGGCGCTGAACACTGAAGCTTTCTTT. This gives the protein CSADKALNTEAFF.

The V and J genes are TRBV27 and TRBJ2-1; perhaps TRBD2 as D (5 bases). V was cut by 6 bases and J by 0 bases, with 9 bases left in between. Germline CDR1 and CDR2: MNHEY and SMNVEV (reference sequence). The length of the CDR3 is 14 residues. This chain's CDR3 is CASRKGGSYNEQFF. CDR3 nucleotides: TGTGCCAGCAGAAAAGGAGGCTCCTACAATGAGCAGTTCTTC.

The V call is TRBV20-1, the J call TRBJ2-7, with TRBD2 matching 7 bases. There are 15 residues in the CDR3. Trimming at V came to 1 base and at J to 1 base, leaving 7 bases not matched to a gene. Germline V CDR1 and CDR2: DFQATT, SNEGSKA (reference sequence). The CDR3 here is CSARVGGSTSYEQYF. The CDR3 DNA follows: TGCAGTGCTAGAGTGGGCGGGAGTACTTCCTACGAGCAGTACTTC.

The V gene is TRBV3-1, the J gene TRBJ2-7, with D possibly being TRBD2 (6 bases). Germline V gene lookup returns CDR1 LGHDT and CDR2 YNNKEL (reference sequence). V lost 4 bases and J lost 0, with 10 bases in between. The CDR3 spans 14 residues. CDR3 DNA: TGTGCCAGCAGCCGCGGACTAAGCTCCTACGAGCAGTACTTC. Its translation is CASSRGLSSYEQYF.

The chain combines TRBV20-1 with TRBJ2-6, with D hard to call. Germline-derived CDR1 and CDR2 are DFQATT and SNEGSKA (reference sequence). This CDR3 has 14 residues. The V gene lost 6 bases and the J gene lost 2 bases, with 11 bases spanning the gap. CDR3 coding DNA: TGCAGTGCCGCCGGGCGCCCTGGGGCCAACGTCCTGACTTTC. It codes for CSAAGRPGANVLTF.

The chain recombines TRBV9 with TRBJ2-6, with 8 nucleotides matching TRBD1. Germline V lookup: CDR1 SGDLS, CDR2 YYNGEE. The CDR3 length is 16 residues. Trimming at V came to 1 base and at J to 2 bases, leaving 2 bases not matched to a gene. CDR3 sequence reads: CASSVQGAAGANVLTF. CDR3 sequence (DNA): TGTGCCAGCAGCGTACAGGGGGCGGCTGGGGCCAACGTCCTGACTTTC.

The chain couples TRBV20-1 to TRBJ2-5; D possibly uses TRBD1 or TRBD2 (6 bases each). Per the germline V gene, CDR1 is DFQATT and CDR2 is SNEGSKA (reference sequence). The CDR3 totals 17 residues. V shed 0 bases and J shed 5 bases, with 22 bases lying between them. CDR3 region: CSARDYEERGTGETQYF. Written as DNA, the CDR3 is TGCAGTGCTAGAGATTACGAAGAAAGGGGGACTGGGGAGACCCAGTACTTC.

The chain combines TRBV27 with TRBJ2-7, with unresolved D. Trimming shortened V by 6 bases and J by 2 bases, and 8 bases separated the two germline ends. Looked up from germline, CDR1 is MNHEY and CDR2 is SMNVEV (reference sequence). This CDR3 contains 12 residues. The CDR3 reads CASSSTTYEQYF. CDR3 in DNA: TGTGCCAGCAGCTCCACAACCTACGAGCAGTACTTC.

The CDR3 reads CASSPSIGVGTSGIYNEQFF. The CDR3 DNA reads as TGTGCCAGCAGTCCCTCAATAGGGGTAGGGACTAGCGGCATCTACAATGAGCAGTTCTTC. The rearrangement joins TRBV2 to TRBJ2-1; 11 nucleotides line up with TRBD2. The J segment lost 3 bases and the V segment lost 5 bases, leaving 18 bases of the junction unmatched. The CDR3 is made up of 20 amino acids. Germline loops: CDR1 SNHLY, CDR2 FYNNEI.

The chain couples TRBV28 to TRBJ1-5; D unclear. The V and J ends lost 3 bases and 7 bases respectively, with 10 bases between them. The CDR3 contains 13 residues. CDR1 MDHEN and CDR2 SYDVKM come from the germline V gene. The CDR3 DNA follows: TGTGCCAGCAGTTTCCTGGAAAAGCAGCCCCAGCATTTT. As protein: CASSFLEKQPQHF.

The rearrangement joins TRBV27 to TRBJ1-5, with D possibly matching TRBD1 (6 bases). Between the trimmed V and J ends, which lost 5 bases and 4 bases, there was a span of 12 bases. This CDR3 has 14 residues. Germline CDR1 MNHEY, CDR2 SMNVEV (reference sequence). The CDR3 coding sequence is TGTGCCAGCAGTCTCGGACAGCAGAATCAGCCCCAGCATTTT. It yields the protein CASSLGQQNQPQHF.

The CDR3 region is CASFPLEGYGYTF. CDR3 sequence (DNA): TGTGCCAGCTTCCCTTTGGAGGGCTATGGCTACACCTTC. This chain uses TRBV6-5 with TRBJ1-2; D call uncertain. There are 13 residues in the CDR3. The germline CDR1 and CDR2 sequences are MNHEY and SVGAGI. The V gene lost 8 bases and the J gene lost 4 bases, with 14 bases spanning the gap.

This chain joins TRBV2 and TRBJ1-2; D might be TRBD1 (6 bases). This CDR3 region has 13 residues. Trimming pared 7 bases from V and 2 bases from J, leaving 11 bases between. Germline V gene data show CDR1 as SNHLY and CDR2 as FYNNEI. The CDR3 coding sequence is TGTGCCAGCAAGGTTACAGGGAACTATGGCTACACCTTC. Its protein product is CASKVTGNYGYTF.